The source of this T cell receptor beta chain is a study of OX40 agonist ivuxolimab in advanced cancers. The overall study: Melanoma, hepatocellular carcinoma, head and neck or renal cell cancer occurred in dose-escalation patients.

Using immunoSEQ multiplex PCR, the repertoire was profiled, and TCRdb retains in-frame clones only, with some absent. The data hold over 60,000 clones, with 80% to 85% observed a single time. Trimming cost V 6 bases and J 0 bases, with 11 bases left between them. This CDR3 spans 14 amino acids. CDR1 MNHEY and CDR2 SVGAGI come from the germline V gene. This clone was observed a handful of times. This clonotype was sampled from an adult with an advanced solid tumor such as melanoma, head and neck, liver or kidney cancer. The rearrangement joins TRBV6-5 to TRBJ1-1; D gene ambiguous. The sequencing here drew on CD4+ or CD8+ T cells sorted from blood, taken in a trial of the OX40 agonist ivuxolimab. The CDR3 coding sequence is TGTGCCAGCAGCACCGCCGCCATGAACACTGAAGCTTTCTTT. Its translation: CASSTAAMNTEAFF.